The 18 T cell receptor beta chains below were found in one sample sequenced in a study of T cells after posttransplantation cyclophosphamide. Assay: immunoSEQ multiplex PCR; the TCRdb copy retains only in-frame clones and omits some. The sample yields about 24,000 clones, without any singletons. Sequencing was carried out using PBMCs. These TCRs come from a woman aged 60 to 75 in good health, CMV-negative, and a related stem cell transplant donor.

The sample holds many counts of this clone. The rearrangement links TRBV5-1 to TRBJ2-5, with unresolved D. Germline-derived CDR1 and CDR2 are SGHRS and YFSETQ. This CDR3 has 13 residues. V dropped 1 base and J dropped 7 bases, with 11 bases sitting between them. The CDR3 coding sequence is TGCGCCAGCAGCTTGTGGCAGGAAGGGACCCAGTACTTC. Protein: CASSLWQEGTQYF.

This clone was counted at least ten times. This chain uses TRBV7-9 with TRBJ1-4; 9 nucleotides line up with TRBD1. V dropped 6 bases and J dropped 12; count of bases not matched to a gene: 8. There are 13 residues in the CDR3. In germline, CDR1 is SEHNR, CDR2 FQNEAQ (reference sequence). DNA for the CDR3: TGTGCCAGCAGACCCCCTAACAGGGGGCAACTGTTTTTT. This codes for CASRPPNRGQLFF. The whole variable domain, remainder taken from reference TRBV7-9 and TRBJ1-4, is DTGVSQNPRHKITKRGQNVTFRCDPISEHNRLYWYRQTLGQGPEFLTYFQNEAQLEKSRLLSDRFSAERPKGSFSTLEIQRTEQGDSAMYLCASRPPNRGQLFFGSGTQLSVL.

This clone was detected many times. The rearrangement joins TRBV21-1 to TRBJ1-5; the DNA was not used to check the table's D call, TRBD1. TRBV21-1 is a known pseudogene. This CDR3 is 13 amino acids long. CDR3 sequence reads: CASSSRNNQPQHF. The CDR3 region has the DNA TGTGCCAGCAGCAGCAGGAATAATCAGCCCCAGCATTTT.

This clone was counted at least ten times. The chain has TRBV5-4 and TRBJ1-3; D call uncertain. Germline V lookup: CDR1 SGHNT, CDR2 YYREEE (reference sequence). The CDR3 length is 13 residues. Trimming stripped 3 bases from V and 4 bases from J, with 8 bases between. The CDR3 loop is CASSSTPGNTIYF. The CDR3 DNA is TGTGCCAGCAGCTCAACTCCCGGAAACACCATATATTTT.

This clone has ten or more counts. For the CDR3, the DNA is TGTGCCAGCGCTTCCTGGCGGGGCTCCTACGAGCAGTACTTC. It specifies CASASWRGSYEQYF. The gene calls are TRBV2 and TRBJ2-7; possibly TRBD2 for D (6 bases). The V and J ends lost 8 bases and 0 bases respectively, with 14 bases between them. The CDR3 is 14 residues long. Germline CDR1 is SNHLY and CDR2 is FYNNEI. Filled out from reference TRBV2 and TRBJ2-7, the complete variable domain reads EPEVTQTPSHQVTQMGQEVILRCVPISNHLYFYWYRQILGQKVEFLVSFYNNEISEKSEIFDDQFSVERPDGSNFTLKIRSTKLEDSAMYFCASASWRGSYEQYFGPGTRLTVT.

Ten or more counts support this clone. The chain employs TRBV27 and TRBJ2-2; a weak D match, TRBD1 (6 bases). The V gene lost 5 bases and the J gene lost 5 bases, with 12 bases spanning the gap. The CDR3 has 14 amino acids. Germline values: CDR1 MNHEY, CDR2 SMNVEV (reference sequence). CDR3 DNA: TGTGCCAGCAGTGTAACCCAGGGGACCGGGGAGCTGTTTTTT. Protein: CASSVTQGTGELFF.

This clone was seen at least ten times. The gene calls are TRBV7-2 and TRBJ2-2; perhaps TRBD1 as D (6 bases). V was shortened by 5 bases and J by 2 bases, with 12 bases between the two germline ends. This CDR3 has 15 residues. CDR1 is SGHTA and CDR2 is FQGNSA in the germline V gene. CDR3 loop: CASSPQTGNTGELFF. The DNA of the CDR3 is TGTGCCAGCAGCCCCCAGACAGGCAACACCGGGGAGCTGTTTTTT.

This clone was observed a few times. This chain links TRBV18 with TRBJ1-1; 9 bases agree with TRBD1. J lost 5 bases, V lost 6 bases, and 7 bases had no gene match. The CDR3 length is 14 residues. Germline loops: CDR1 KGHSH, CDR2 LQKENI. The CDR3 sequence is CASSSTGGSTEAFF. DNA for the CDR3: TGTGCCAGCTCGTCGACAGGGGGTAGTACTGAAGCTTTCTTT.

There are many counts of this clone. This rearrangement joins TRBV7-8 to TRBJ2-7; D is unclear. There are 15 residues in the CDR3. Germline assignment: CDR1 SGHVS and CDR2 FQNEAQ. V lost 1 base and J lost 3, with 13 bases in between. The CDR3 DNA sequence: TGTGCCAGCAGCTTAGTTGCGGCTCTGAACTACGAGCAGTACGTC. Its translation: CASSLVAALNYEQYV.

V gene TRBV25-1 combines with J gene TRBJ1-6; no definite D call. CDR3 length: 13 amino acids. Germline V gene sequence: CDR1 MGHDK, CDR2 SYGVNS. V was shortened by 5 bases and J by 7 bases, with 9 bases between the two germline ends. The CDR3: CASSRDENSPLHF. The CDR3, as DNA: TGTGCCAGCAGTCGAGATGAAAATTCACCCCTCCACTTT. Variable domain in full (rest from reference TRBV25-1 and TRBJ1-6): EADIYQTPRYLVIGTGKKITLECSQTMGHDKMYWYQQDPGMELHLIHYSYGVNSTEKGDLSSESTVSRIRTEHFPLTLESARPSHTSQYLCASSRDENSPLHFGNGTRLTVT.

The genes are TRBV5-1 and TRBJ2-5, with TRBD1 identical over 9 bases. The germline V gene has CDR1 SGHRS and CDR2 YFSETQ. The J segment lost 4 bases and the V segment lost 4 bases, leaving 8 bases of the junction unmatched. The CDR3 loop spans 15 amino acids. Written as DNA, the CDR3 is TGCGCCAGCAGCCAGTTTGGACAGGGGACAGAGACCCAGTACTTC. Encoded protein: CASSQFGQGTETQYF.

Note on this clone: Compared with germline, one end of the junction differs, possibly owing to a read error. The chain recombines TRBV7-7 with TRBJ2-1; 8 bases match TRBD2. CDR1 and CDR2 (germline): SSHAT, FNYEAQ (reference sequence). The CDR3 totals 16 residues. The chain's CDR3 is CASSSGTRSSYNEQFF. The CDR3 DNA follows: TGTGCTAGCAGTTCAGGGACTAGGAGCTCCTACAATGAGCAGTTCTTC.

This clone has just a few counts. The rearrangement uses TRBV28 and TRBJ2-7, with D possibly matching TRBD2 (5 bases). V was trimmed by 6 bases and J by 2 bases, leaving 11 bases between them. The germline gives CDR1 MDHEN, CDR2 SYDVKM. The CDR3 contains 13 residues. The CDR3 sequence: CASSLAGAYEQYF. CDR3 DNA: TGTGCCAGCAGCCTTGCCGGGGCCTACGAGCAGTACTTC.

This clone has at least ten counts. This chain connects TRBV9 to TRBJ1-2, with a weak D call TRBD1 (6 bases). CDR1 and CDR2 (germline): SGDLS, YYNGEE. This CDR3 spans 13 amino acids. V shed 4 bases and J shed 2 bases, with 9 bases lying between them. The CDR3 region has the DNA TGTGCCAGCAGCCGGGGGGGCAACTATGGCTACACCTTC. Its translation is CASSRGGNYGYTF.

This clone was counted at least ten times. V and J are TRBV7-2 and TRBJ1-2; D ambiguous. Trimming took 5 bases from V and 2 from J, leaving 12 bases between them. Germline loops: CDR1 SGHTA, CDR2 FQGNSA. The CDR3 is 14 residues long. The CDR3 DNA follows: TGTGCCAGCAGCGCGGACCGAGGGAACTATGGCTACACCTTC. Translating gives CASSADRGNYGYTF.

This clone was observed a handful of times. V gene TRBV28 combines with J gene TRBJ1-2, with D perhaps matching TRBD1 (6 bases). CDR1 MDHEN and CDR2 SYDVKM come from the germline V gene. This CDR3 has 15 residues. Trimming cost V 2 bases and J 5 bases, with 15 bases left between them. The DNA for the CDR3 is TGTGCCAGCAGTTTAGGGGGGGGCGTACGGTATGGCTACACCTTC. Its translation: CASSLGGGVRYGYTF.

This clone has more than one count but fewer than ten. The chain has TRBV9 and TRBJ2-1; 9 bases line up with TRBD1. Germline V gene sequence: CDR1 SGDLS, CDR2 YYNGEE. The CDR3 runs to 14 residues. The V segment lost 3 bases and the J segment 7 bases; nucleotides outside the gene matches: 5. The CDR3 reads CASSAGTGRNEQFF. CDR3 nucleotides: TGTGCCAGCAGCGCCGGGACAGGGCGGAATGAGCAGTTCTTC.

By its share, this clone is medium-sized. V is TRBV4-3 and J is TRBJ2-2; D is ambiguous. This CDR3 has 12 amino acids. CDR1 and CDR2 (germline): LGHNA, YSLEER. With 1 base removed from V and 7 bases from J, the gap between germline ends came to 4 bases. The CDR3: CASSQAGGELFF. The CDR3 nucleotides are TGCGCCAGCAGCCAAGCAGGCGGGGAGCTGTTTTTT.